This TCR beta chain stems from a study of T-cell memory formation after mild COVID-19. TCRdb processed the 5' RACE reads anew with MiXCR; each CDR3 protein has one entry. This sample has over 350,000 distinct CDR3 sequences; 24% occur once, and the top ten carry 8.5% to 10%. Looked up from germline, CDR1 is MGHRA and CDR2 is YSYEKL. The CDR3 is 14 residues long. J was trimmed by 8 bases and V by 3 bases; bases with no gene match: 6. The receptor was isolated from an adult woman who had mild COVID-19 (a few samples of this study predate the infection). Cell type and time point are not known. Sequenced: PBMCs or a T cell subset sorted from them (not recorded which). The rearrangement links TRBV4-1 to TRBJ2-1; 8 nucleotides line up with TRBD1. The CDR3 DNA follows: TGCGCCAGCAGCCACACCCAGGGGGCCTATGAGCAGTTCTTC. The encoded protein is CASSHTQGAYEQFF.